These 21 T cell receptor beta chains came from one sample sequenced in a study of blood T cell repertoires in COVID-19. Data came from immunoSEQ multiplex PCR; TCRdb stores just in-frame clones and leaves some out. The table includes roughly 200,000 clones, around 86% detected once. The sample comprised peripheral blood. These receptors were taken from a woman aged 25-40 years with active or convalescent COVID-19.

This clone was counted a single time. J is TRBJ2-1 and V is TRBV12-5, with 13 positions matching TRBD2. CDR3 size: 14 residues. Germline CDR1 LGHNT, CDR2 FRNRAP. Unmatched junction bases numbered 0, after V lost 1 base and J lost 9 bases. DNA for the CDR3: TGTGCTAGTGGTTTGGGACTAGCGGGAGGTGAGCAGTTCTTC. Protein: CASGLGLAGGEQFF.

The J gene is TRBJ2-5, the V gene TRBV13; D not certain. The CDR3 length is 13 residues. The V gene lost 3 bases and the J gene lost 6 bases, with 11 bases spanning the gap. Per the germline V gene, CDR1 is PRHDT and CDR2 is FYEKMQ (reference sequence). The CDR3 nucleotides read TGTGCCAGCAGCTTTAGGCAGGCAAAGACCCAGTACTTC. It specifies CASSFRQAKTQYF.

The chain uses TRBV10-3 and TRBJ2-1, with TRBD2 identical over 9 bases. V lost 0 bases and J lost 2; bases outside the gene matches: 5. The CDR3 loop spans 17 amino acids. Germline lookup yields CDR1 ENHRY and CDR2 SYGVKD. For the CDR3, the DNA is TGTGCCATCAGTGAGTCGGGTGGCGGGAGGGCCTACAATGAGCAGTTCTTC. It yields the protein CAISESGGGRAYNEQFF.

The genes are TRBV19 and TRBJ1-3, with D possibly being TRBD1 (5 bases). The CDR3 is 16 amino acids. Trimming took 9 bases from V and 0 from J, leaving 18 bases between them. CDR1 and CDR2 (germline): LNHDA, SQIVND (reference sequence). The CDR3 DNA reads as TGTGCCAGCAACCAAGGGGCCATAAACTCTGGAAACACCATATATTTT. Translating gives CASNQGAINSGNTIYF.

The genes are TRBV6-5 and TRBJ1-2; TRBD1 agrees at 8 bases. Unmatched junction bases numbered 9, after V lost 4 bases and J lost 2 bases. The CDR3 is made up of 16 amino acids. Germline-derived CDR1 and CDR2 are MNHEY and SVGAGI. CDR3 DNA: TGTGCCAGCAGTTCGGACAGGGCAGGTTGGAACTATGGCTACACCTTC. Amino acids: CASSSDRAGWNYGYTF.

This clone has only a few counts. V gene TRBV18 combines with J gene TRBJ1-4, with 8 bases identical to TRBD1. CDR1 is KGHSH, CDR2 LQKENI, per germline. The CDR3 covers 14 residues. V trimming: 1 base; J trimming: 15 bases; junction bases outside the gene matches: 10. CDR3 sequence: CASSPRTGQGTLFF. In DNA, the CDR3 is TGTGCCAGCTCACCACGGACAGGACAGGGTACTTTGTTTTTT. The variable domain in full, completed from reference TRBV18 and TRBJ1-4, reads NAGVMQNPRHLVRRRGQEARLRCSPMKGHSHVYWYRQLPEEGLKFMVYLQKENIIDESGMPKERFSAEFPKEGPSILRIQQVVRGDSAAYFCASSPRTGQGTLFFGSGTQLSVL.

The V call is TRBV7-6, the J call TRBJ1-6; unclear D gene. Germline-derived CDR1 and CDR2 are SGHVS and FNYEAQ. V was shortened by 5 bases and J by 5 bases, with 10 bases between the two germline ends. The CDR3 spans 14 residues. Written as DNA, the CDR3 is TGTGCCAGCAGCCAAACAGAAAATAATTCACCCCTCCACTTT. Protein: CASSQTENNSPLHF.

This sequence joins TRBV6-5 and TRBJ1-2; D might be TRBD1 (5 bases). Looked up from germline, CDR1 is MNHEY and CDR2 is SVGAGI. The CDR3 sequence is 16 residues long. V lost 0 bases to trimming and J lost 2 bases, with 13 bases between them. The CDR3 nucleotides are TGTGCCAGCAGTTACTCAGGGGCCGGGTTCAACTATGGCTACACCTTC. It specifies CASSYSGAGFNYGYTF.

The rearrangement uses TRBV24-1 and TRBJ1-1; D may be TRBD1 (5 bases). The germline CDR1 and CDR2 sequences are KGHDR and SFDVKD. Trimming removed 4 bases from V and 10 bases from J, with 12 bases in between. The CDR3 has 12 amino acids. The CDR3 protein is CATSDWTLRAFF. DNA for the CDR3: TGTGCCACCAGTGACTGGACACTGCGAGCTTTCTTT.

V and J are TRBV6-1 and TRBJ1-2, with TRBD1 matching 7 bases. After removal of 3 bases from V and 1 base from J, the junction contained 2 bases not matched to a gene. Germline CDR1 and CDR2: MNHNS and SASEGT. The CDR3 spans 14 residues. CDR3 DNA sequence: TGTGCCAGCAGTGAGGGACAGCTTAACTATGGCTACACCTTC. It translates to CASSEGQLNYGYTF.

The genes are TRBV7-6 and TRBJ1-6; 7 nucleotides align to TRBD1. The germline CDR1 and CDR2 sequences are SGHVS and FNYEAQ. Trimming cost V 5 bases and J 4 bases; bases outside gene matches: 5. CDR3 size: 15 residues. CDR3: CASSLSTGYNSPLHF. In DNA form, the CDR3 reads TGTGCCAGCAGCCTATCGACAGGGTATAATTCACCCCTCCACTTT.

This sequence joins TRBV11-3 and TRBJ2-2; TRBD1 might be the D (6 bases). The germline V gene has CDR1 SGHNT and CDR2 YENEEA. The CDR3 sequence is 17 residues long. V lost 4 bases and J 4 bases, leaving 19 bases between the germline ends. The CDR3: CASSSLRQVLGTGELFF. The CDR3, as DNA: TGTGCCAGCAGCTCCCTAAGACAGGTCTTGGGCACCGGGGAGCTGTTTTTT.

J is TRBJ2-7 and V is TRBV28; no firm D call. V gave up 2 bases and J gave up 0 bases, with 11 bases separating them. CDR1 is MDHEN, CDR2 SYDVKM, per germline. The CDR3 is 15 amino acids. CDR3 region: CASSLNPRSSYEQYF. The CDR3 DNA follows: TGTGCCAGCAGTTTAAATCCCCGGAGCTCCTACGAGCAGTACTTC.

The CDR3 is CASSESNAQPGKAFF. In DNA, the CDR3 is TGCGCCAGCAGTGAGTCGAACGCGCAGCCGGGTAAAGCTTTCTTT. The genes are TRBV10-1 and TRBJ1-1; D is undetermined. This CDR3 has 15 residues. Trimming pared 0 bases from V and 9 bases from J, leaving 17 bases between. CDR1 is WNHNN and CDR2 is SYGVQD in the germline V gene (reference sequence).

This chain connects TRBV6-5 to TRBJ1-2; 7 nucleotides align to TRBD1. Germline CDR1 and CDR2: MNHEY and SVGAGI. The trim removed 4 bases at V and 2 bases at J, leaving 7 bases unmatched. There are 15 residues in the CDR3. The CDR3 is CASSSHLQGNYGYTF. CDR3 nucleotide sequence: TGTGCCAGCAGTTCCCACCTACAGGGGAACTATGGCTACACCTTC.

This chain links TRBV6-4 with TRBJ2-1; 10 positions match TRBD1. The germline gives CDR1 MRHNA, CDR2 SNTAGT. J gave up 9 bases and V 6 bases, and 2 bases lay outside the gene matches. The CDR3 has 12 amino acids. In DNA form, the CDR3 reads TGTGCCAGCAGCCGGGACAGGGGTGAGCAGTTCTTC. This codes for CASSRDRGEQFF.

V usage is TRBV5-6 and J usage is TRBJ2-7; the D gene is possibly TRBD1 (5 bases). Trimming took off 3 bases at V and 7 bases at J, with 11 bases between the two ends. CDR3 length: 12 amino acids. Germline loops: CDR1 SGHDT, CDR2 YYEEEE. CDR3 loop: CASSWGSPEQYF. The CDR3 DNA reads as TGTGCCAGCAGCTGGGGCAGTCCGGAGCAGTACTTC.

This clone was seen a single time. The chain uses TRBV28 and TRBJ2-1; tentative D call: TRBD1 (6 bases). Trimming removed 5 bases at V and 9 bases at J, with 11 bases between. Germline values: CDR1 MDHEN, CDR2 SYDVKM. The CDR3 is 12 residues long. The CDR3 reads CASSLTGTEQFF. As DNA, the CDR3 is TGTGCCAGCAGTCTTACAGGGACTGAGCAGTTCTTC.

This clone was detected only a few times. Here the CDR3 DNA reads TGTGCCATCAGGGACGACAGGGGGAACACTGAAGCTTTCTTT. Translating gives CAIRDDRGNTEAFF. The V gene is TRBV10-3, the J gene TRBJ1-1; TRBD1 agrees at 8 bases. The trim removed 6 bases at V and 1 base at J, leaving 4 bases unmatched. Germline V CDR1 and CDR2: ENHRY, SYGVKD. The CDR3 loop spans 14 amino acids.

The rearrangement uses TRBV10-1 and TRBJ2-5, with D possibly being TRBD1 (6 bases). There are 14 residues in the CDR3. Germline V lookup: CDR1 WNHNN, CDR2 SYGVQD (reference sequence). The V end was cut by 7 bases, the J end by 0 bases, with 12 bases between. CDR3 in amino acids: CASTPDRNQETQYF. CDR3 in DNA: TGCGCCAGCACTCCTGACAGGAACCAAGAGACCCAGTACTTC.

In DNA form, the CDR3 reads TGCAGCGTTGGACAGGGGGCGAGCTATGGCTACACCTTC. Translating it yields CSVGQGASYGYTF. This sequence joins TRBV29-1 and TRBJ1-2; TRBD1 aligns across 10 bases. This CDR3 is built from 13 residues. V trimming: 4 bases; J trimming: 4 bases; junction bases outside the gene matches: 3. Germline CDR1 is SQVTM and CDR2 is ANQGSEA.